One and the same sample provided the 15 T cell receptor beta chains below, sequenced in a study of Ad26.COV2.S vaccination and SARS-CoV-2 variants. The data were produced by immunoSEQ multiplex PCR, yet TCRdb's version contains in-frame clones alone and is incomplete. The sample records 97,000 or so clones, 60% to 85% being singletons. Sequencing used peripheral blood, obtained after recovery from COVID-19. The receptors were sampled from a human donor who had recovered from COVID-19.

V gene TRBV24-1 combines with J gene TRBJ2-1; D remains unclear. From germline, CDR1 is KGHDR and CDR2 SFDVKD. CDR3 length: 15 residues. The V gene lost 2 bases and the J gene lost 2 bases, with 9 bases spanning the gap. The CDR3 sequence is CATSDYSSPYNEQFF. For the CDR3, the DNA is TGTGCCACCAGTGATTACTCCTCGCCCTACAATGAGCAGTTCTTC.

V and J are TRBV29-1 and TRBJ1-2; D is unclear. The CDR3 is made up of 14 amino acids. Germline values: CDR1 SQVTM, CDR2 ANQGSEA. The V and J ends lost 3 bases and 4 bases respectively, with 15 bases between them. The CDR3 sequence: CSVDGQSRVYGYTF. For the CDR3, the DNA is TGCAGCGTTGATGGGCAGTCTAGGGTCTATGGCTACACCTTC.

The V and J genes are TRBV12-3 or TRBV12-4 and TRBJ1-1; D gene unclear. This CDR3 spans 11 amino acids. V was clipped by 5 bases and J by 8 bases, with 9 bases between them. In DNA form, the CDR3 reads TGTGCCAGCAGTCACACAGTCGAAGCTTTCTTT. Translation gives CASSHTVEAFF.

A few counts support this clone. V usage is TRBV4-3 and J usage is TRBJ1-4, with D maybe TRBD1 (5 bases). With 1 base removed from V and 4 bases from J, the gap between germline ends came to 10 bases. The CDR3 length is 15 residues. Germline V gives CDR1 LGHNA, CDR2 YSLEER. CDR3 bases: TGCGCCAGCAGCCAAGTGGGGGGGGTTAATGAAAAACTGTTTTTT. It yields the protein CASSQVGGVNEKLFF.

CDR3 region: CASSSADRNSPLHF. For the CDR3, the DNA is TGCGCCAGCAGCTCCGCGGACAGAAATTCACCCCTCCACTTT. The V gene is TRBV5-1, the J gene TRBJ1-6, with D tentatively TRBD1 (6 bases). From germline, CDR1 is SGHRS and CDR2 YFSETQ. The CDR3 sequence is 14 residues long. V dropped 3 bases and J dropped 7 bases, with 11 bases sitting between them.

This clone was found once. V is TRBV11-2 and J is TRBJ2-7; TRBD2 matches at 7 bases. The CDR3 is 16 residues long. The V and J ends lost 5 bases and 0 bases, in that order; junction bases with no gene match: 10. Per germline, CDR1 SGHAT and CDR2 FQNNGV. The chain's CDR3 is CASSKEGGGSSYEQYF. The CDR3 nucleotides read TGTGCCAGCAGCAAAGAGGGAGGCGGGAGCTCCTACGAGCAGTACTTC.

V gene TRBV6-4 combines with J gene TRBJ1-6; D might be TRBD1 (5 bases). Germline V gene sequence: CDR1 MRHNA, CDR2 SNTAGT. The V end was cut by 3 bases, the J end by 7 bases, with 7 bases between. The CDR3 runs to 13 residues. The CDR3 nucleotides read TGTGCCAGCAGTGAGTGGACAAATTCACCCCTCCACTTT. It specifies CASSEWTNSPLHF.

The chain employs TRBV7-9 and TRBJ1-2, with D possibly being TRBD1 (5 bases). There are 15 residues in the CDR3. CDR1 and CDR2 (germline): SEHNR, FQNEAQ (reference sequence). Trimming left V 5 bases short and J 6 bases short, with 19 bases between. The CDR3 DNA is TGTGCCAGCAGCCGGAGAGGGAGGGACGGCGATGGCTACACCTTC. Translation gives CASSRRGRDGDGYTF.

This clone was found a few times. The gene calls are TRBV7-9 and TRBJ2-2; no clear D. The CDR3 totals 18 residues. The germline CDR1 and CDR2 sequences are SEHNR and FQNEAQ (reference sequence). V was pared by 3 bases and J by 3 bases, with 20 bases between. CDR3 in DNA: TGTGCCAGCAGCTTTGGGAAATTTGTGGGTTCCCACACCGGGGAGCTGTTTTTT. This sequence encodes CASSFGKFVGSHTGELFF.

The chain joins TRBV19 to TRBJ1-2; tentative D call: TRBD1 (6 bases). V dropped 3 bases and J dropped 6 bases, with 14 bases sitting between them. The CDR3 runs 14 residues. The germline V gene encodes CDR1 LNHDA and CDR2 SQIVND (reference sequence). The CDR3 nucleotides are TGTGCCAGTAGTATTTCTCGGGACATGAATGGCTACACCTTC. Amino acid sequence: CASSISRDMNGYTF.

This clone was found once. The rearrangement joins TRBV7-9 to TRBJ1-1, with D perhaps matching TRBD1 (5 bases). Trimming removed 5 bases from V and 6 bases from J, with 22 bases in between. The germline CDR1 and CDR2 sequences are SEHNR and FQNEAQ (reference sequence). The CDR3 loop spans 16 amino acids. The CDR3 DNA follows: TGTGCCAGCAGCCCGGAGGGGACGGGAAGAACGGCTGAAGCTTTCTTT. Encoded protein: CASSPEGTGRTAEAFF.

The chain is built from TRBV3-1 (or the pseudogene TRBV3-2) and TRBJ1-5, with 8 bases fitting TRBD1. V was pared by 0 bases and J by 5 bases, with 3 bases of the junction left unmatched. The CDR3 length is 15 residues. The V gene's germline CDR1 is LGHDT and CDR2 YNNKEL (reference sequence). The CDR3 coding sequence is TGTGCCAGCAGCCAAGATTCCAGGGGGCATCAGCCCCAGCATTTT. Encoded protein: CASSQDSRGHQPQHF.

The chain employs TRBV5-4 and TRBJ2-2; 14 bases align to TRBD2. The CDR3 has 16 residues. V was clipped by 3 bases and J by 8 bases; unmatched bases: 6. The germline CDR1 and CDR2 sequences are SGHNT and YYREEE (reference sequence). The CDR3 is CASSSRLAGGLGELFF. The CDR3 nucleotides are TGTGCCAGCAGCTCCCGACTAGCGGGGGGGTTAGGGGAGCTGTTTTTT.

The V and J genes are TRBV9 and TRBJ2-5; 12 positions agree with TRBD2. There are 16 residues in the CDR3. Looked up from germline, CDR1 is SGDLS and CDR2 is YYNGEE. J was trimmed by 4 bases and V by 0 bases; bases with no gene match: 4. The DNA of the CDR3 is TGTGCCAGCAGCGTAGGGACTAGCGGGGAGGTAGAGACCCAGTACTTC. Its translation is CASSVGTSGEVETQYF. Full variable domain (outside the CDR3, taken from reference TRBV9 and TRBJ2-5): DSGVTQTPKHLITATGQRVTLRCSPRSGDLSVYWYQQSLDQGLQFLIQYYNGEERAKGNILERFSAQQFPDLHSELNLSSLELGDSALYFCASSVGTSGEVETQYFGPGTRLLVL.

This clone was picked up one time. V usage is TRBV19 and J usage is TRBJ1-5, with D possibly being TRBD1 (6 bases). Germline V gene lookup returns CDR1 LNHDA and CDR2 SQIVND (reference sequence). V was cut by 6 bases and J by 9 bases, with 24 bases left in between. The CDR3 is 16 residues long. This CDR3 reads CASRPETGSGEGPQHF. In nucleotides, the CDR3 is TGTGCCAGTAGGCCCGAGACAGGTAGTGGGGAAGGGCCCCAGCATTTT.